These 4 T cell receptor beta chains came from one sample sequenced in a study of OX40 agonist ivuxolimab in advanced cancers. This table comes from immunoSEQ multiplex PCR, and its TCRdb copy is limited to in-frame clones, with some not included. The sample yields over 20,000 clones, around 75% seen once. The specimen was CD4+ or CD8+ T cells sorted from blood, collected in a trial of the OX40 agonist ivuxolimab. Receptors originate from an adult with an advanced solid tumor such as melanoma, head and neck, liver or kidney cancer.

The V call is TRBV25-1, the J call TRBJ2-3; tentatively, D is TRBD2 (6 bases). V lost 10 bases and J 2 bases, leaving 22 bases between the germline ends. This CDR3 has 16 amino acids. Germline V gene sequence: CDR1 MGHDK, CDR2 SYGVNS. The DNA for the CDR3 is TGTGCCACCTCCGCGGGGACCAGGGTACACACAGATACGCAGTATTTT. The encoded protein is CATSAGTRVHTDTQYF. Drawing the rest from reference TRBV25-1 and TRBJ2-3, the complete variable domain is EADIYQTPRYLVIGTGKKITLECSQTMGHDKMYWYQQDPGMELHLIHYSYGVNSTEKGDLSSESTVSRIRTEHFPLTLESARPSHTSQYLCATSAGTRVHTDTQYFGPGTRLTVL.

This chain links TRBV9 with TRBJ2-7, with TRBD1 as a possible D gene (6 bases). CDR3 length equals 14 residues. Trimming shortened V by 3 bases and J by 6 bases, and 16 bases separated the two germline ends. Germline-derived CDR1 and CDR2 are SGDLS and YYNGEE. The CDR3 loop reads CASSASQGSGEQYF. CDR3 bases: TGTGCCAGCAGCGCCTCACAGGGATCGGGCGAGCAGTACTTC.

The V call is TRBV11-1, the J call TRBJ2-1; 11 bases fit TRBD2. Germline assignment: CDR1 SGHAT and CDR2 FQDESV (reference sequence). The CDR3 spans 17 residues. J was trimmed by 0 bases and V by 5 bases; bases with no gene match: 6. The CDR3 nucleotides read TGTGCCAGCAGCCCCTTAGCGGGAGGGCCCTCCTACAATGAGCAGTTCTTC. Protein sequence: CASSPLAGGPSYNEQFF.

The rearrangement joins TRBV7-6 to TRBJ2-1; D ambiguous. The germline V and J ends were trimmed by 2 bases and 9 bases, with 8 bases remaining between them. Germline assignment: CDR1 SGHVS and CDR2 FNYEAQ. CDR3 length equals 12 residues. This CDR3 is CASSLPVSEQFF. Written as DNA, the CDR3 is TGTGCCAGCAGCTTACCGGTTTCTGAGCAGTTCTTC.